The 12 T cell receptor beta chains listed next were all sequenced from one sample in a study of Ad26.COV2.S vaccination and SARS-CoV-2 variants. Method: immunoSEQ multiplex PCR; TCRdb's copy keeps in-frame clones and lacks some. The sample holds 440,000 or so clones; 90% are singletons and the top ten take approximately 4.3%. Treatment denoted: over 15 received Ad26.COV2.S at low or high dose, single or two shots; about 5 received placebo; per-sample allocation not given. Collection of the samples took place on day 63 after the first injection of vaccine or placebo. The sequencing used peripheral blood, collected in a trial of Ad26.COV2.S vaccine versus placebo. All receptors come from a person aged 18-65 years who received the Ad26.COV2.S COVID-19 vaccine or a placebo.

The rearrangement joins TRBV28 to TRBJ2-7; no clear D. Trimming pared 4 bases from V and 3 bases from J, leaving 1 base between. This CDR3 has 10 residues. CDR1 and CDR2 from the germline V gene are MDHEN and SYDVKM. The CDR3 DNA is TGTGCCAGCAGTTACTACGAGCAGTACTTC. Translation: CASSYYEQYF.

The gene calls are TRBV27 and TRBJ1-2; 7 nucleotides align to TRBD1. The CDR3 has 14 amino acids. Per germline, CDR1 MNHEY and CDR2 SMNVEV (reference sequence). The V segment lost 6 bases and the J segment 6 bases; nucleotides outside the gene matches: 10. CDR3 amino acids: CASSETGRVDGYTF. Written as DNA, the CDR3 is TGTGCCAGCAGCGAGACAGGGAGGGTTGATGGCTACACCTTC.

The V call is TRBV13, the J call TRBJ1-1, with unresolved D. Between the trimmed V and J ends, which lost 5 bases and 7 bases, there was a span of 11 bases. CDR3 size: 12 residues. Germline CDR1 is PRHDT and CDR2 is FYEKMQ (reference sequence). DNA for the CDR3: TGTGCCAGCAGCCCCGGCCTCAATGAAGCTTTCTTT. It translates to CASSPGLNEAFF. Variable domain in full (rest from reference TRBV13 and TRBJ1-1): AAGVIQSPRHLIKEKRETATLKCYPIPRHDTVYWYQQGPGQDPQFLISFYEKMQSDKGSIPDRFSAQQFSDYHSELNMSSLELGDSALYFCASSPGLNEAFFGQGTRLTVV.

The chain combines TRBV5-1 with TRBJ2-3, with TRBD2 as a possible D gene (5 bases). Per the germline V gene, CDR1 is SGHRS and CDR2 is YFSETQ. This CDR3 spans 15 amino acids. With 4 bases removed from V and 1 base from J, the gap between germline ends came to 13 bases. The DNA of the CDR3 is TGCGCCAGCAGCCCCCTAGGAGGCCGCACAGATACGCAGTATTTT. Amino acid sequence: CASSPLGGRTDTQYF. The full variable domain, in which reference TRBV5-1 and TRBJ2-3 provide the parts outside the CDR3, is KAGVTQTPRYLIKTRGQQVTLSCSPISGHRSVSWYQQTPGQGLQFLFEYFSETQRNKGNFPGRFSGRQFSNSRSEMNVSTLELGDSALYLCASSPLGGRTDTQYFGPGTRLTVL.

As regards this clone: Distinct nucleotide sequences in the sample also encode this CDR3. This chain uses TRBV19 with TRBJ2-5; perhaps D is TRBD1 or TRBD2 (5 bases each). The CDR3 totals 12 residues. CDR1 and CDR2 (germline): LNHDA, SQIVND (reference sequence). V was trimmed by 3 bases and J by 4 bases, leaving 6 bases between them. The DNA of the CDR3 is TGTGCCAGTAGTATTGGGGGAGAGACCCAGTACTTC. This codes for CASSIGGETQYF.

V and J are TRBV5-6 and TRBJ2-7; D call uncertain. Germline V CDR1 and CDR2: SGHDT, YYEEEE. Trimming cost V 1 base and J 4 bases, with 6 bases left between them. The CDR3 runs to 12 residues. CDR3 nucleotides: TGTGCCAGCAGCTTGTTGATGTACGAGCAGTACTTC. This encodes CASSLLMYEQYF.

The chain joins TRBV6-2 or TRBV6-3 to TRBJ2-1; TRBD2 is a possible D gene (6 bases). Trimming removed 2 bases from V and 8 bases from J, with 10 bases in between. Germline lookup yields CDR1 MNHEY and CDR2 SVGEGT. The CDR3 contains 13 residues. CDR3 sequence reads: CASSYPPGDEQFF. As DNA, the CDR3 is TGTGCCAGCAGTTACCCACCGGGAGATGAGCAGTTCTTC.

The chain is built from TRBV20-1 and TRBJ2-1, with D tentatively TRBD2 (5 bases). The CDR3 has 14 residues. CDR1 is DFQATT and CDR2 is SNEGSKA in the germline V gene (reference sequence). Trimming left V 3 bases short and J 2 bases short, with 11 bases between. The CDR3, as DNA: TGCAGTGCTAGTGCTAGCTCGGCCTACAATGAGCAGTTCTTC. Its protein is CSASASSAYNEQFF.

This chain joins TRBV28 and TRBJ2-7; D gene uncertain. This CDR3 region has 13 residues. The germline V gene encodes CDR1 MDHEN and CDR2 SYDVKM. Trimming stripped 5 bases from V and 4 bases from J, with 12 bases between. In nucleotides, the CDR3 is TGTGCCAGCAGTCCACCCCCCGGGTACGAGCAGTACTTC. Encoded protein: CASSPPPGYEQYF.

V and J are TRBV6-1 and TRBJ1-5; D ambiguous. Per the germline V gene, CDR1 is MNHNS and CDR2 is SASEGT. Trimming took off 2 bases at V and 5 bases at J, with 7 bases between the two ends. The CDR3 totals 13 residues. The CDR3 loop is CASSELNYQPQHF. CDR3 nucleotide sequence: TGTGCCAGCAGTGAACTGAATTATCAGCCCCAGCATTTT.

The table lists this clone with a count of one. This sequence joins TRBV10-3 and TRBJ2-7; D is possibly TRBD2 (5 bases). This CDR3 has 14 residues. Deletions cut 4 bases from V and 7 bases from J, with 17 bases between. Germline assignment: CDR1 ENHRY and CDR2 SYGVKD. The CDR3: CAISGTGRRGEQYF. The CDR3 coding sequence is TGTGCCATCAGTGGGACTGGCCGACGTGGGGAGCAGTACTTC.

The chain has TRBV21-1 and TRBJ2-2; no DNA check was done on the table's D call, TRBD1. TRBV21-1 is a known pseudogene. The CDR3 spans 15 residues. Here the CDR3 reads CASSKGQGETGELFF. The CDR3 DNA sequence: TGTGCCAGCAGCAAAGGACAGGGGGAGACCGGGGAGCTGTTTTTT.